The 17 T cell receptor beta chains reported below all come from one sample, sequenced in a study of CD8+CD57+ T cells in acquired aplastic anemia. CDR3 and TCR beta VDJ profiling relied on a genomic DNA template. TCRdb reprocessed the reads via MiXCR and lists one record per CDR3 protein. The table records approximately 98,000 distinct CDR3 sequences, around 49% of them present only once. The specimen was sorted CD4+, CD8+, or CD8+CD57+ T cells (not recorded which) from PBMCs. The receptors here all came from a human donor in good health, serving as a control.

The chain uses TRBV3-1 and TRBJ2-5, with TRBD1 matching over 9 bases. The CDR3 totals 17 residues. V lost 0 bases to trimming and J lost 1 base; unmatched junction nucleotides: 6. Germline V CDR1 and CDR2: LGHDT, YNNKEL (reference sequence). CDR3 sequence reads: CASSQDLETGGQETQYF. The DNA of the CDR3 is TGTGCCAGCAGCCAAGATCTGGAGACAGGGGGCCAAGAGACCCAGTACTTC.

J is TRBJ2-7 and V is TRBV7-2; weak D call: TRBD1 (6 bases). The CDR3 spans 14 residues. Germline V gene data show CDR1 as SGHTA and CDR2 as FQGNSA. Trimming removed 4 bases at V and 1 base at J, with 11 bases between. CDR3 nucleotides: TGTGCCAGCAGCTACGGACAGCCGTCCTACGAGCAGTACTTC. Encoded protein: CASSYGQPSYEQYF.

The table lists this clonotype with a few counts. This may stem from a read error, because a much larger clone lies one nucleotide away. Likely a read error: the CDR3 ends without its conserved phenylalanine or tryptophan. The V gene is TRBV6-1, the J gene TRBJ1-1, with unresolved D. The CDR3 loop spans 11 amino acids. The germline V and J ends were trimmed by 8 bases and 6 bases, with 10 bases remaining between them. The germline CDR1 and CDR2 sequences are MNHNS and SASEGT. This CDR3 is CASGKGAEAFL. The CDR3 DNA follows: TGTGCCAGCGGTAAGGGTGCTGAAGCTTTCTTA.

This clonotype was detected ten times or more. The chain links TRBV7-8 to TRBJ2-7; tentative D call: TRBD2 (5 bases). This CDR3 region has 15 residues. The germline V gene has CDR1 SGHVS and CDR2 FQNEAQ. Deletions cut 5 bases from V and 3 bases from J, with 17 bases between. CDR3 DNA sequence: TGTGCCAGCAGCCAAGAGGGCCAGAAGAACTACGAGCAGTACTTC. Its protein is CASSQEGQKNYEQYF.

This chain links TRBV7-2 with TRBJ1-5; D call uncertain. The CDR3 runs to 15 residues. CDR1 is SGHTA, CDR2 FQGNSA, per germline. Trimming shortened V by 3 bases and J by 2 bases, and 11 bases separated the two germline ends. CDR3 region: CASSFKTRGNQPQHF. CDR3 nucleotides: TGTGCCAGCAGCTTTAAAACAAGGGGCAATCAGCCCCAGCATTTT.

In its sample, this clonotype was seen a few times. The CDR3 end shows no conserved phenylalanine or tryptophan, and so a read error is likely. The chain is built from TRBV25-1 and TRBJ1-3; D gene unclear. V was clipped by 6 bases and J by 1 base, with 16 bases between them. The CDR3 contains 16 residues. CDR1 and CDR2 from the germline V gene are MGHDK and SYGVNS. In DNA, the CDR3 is TGTGCCAGCAGCTTGGTAGGGTCCCTTTCTGGAAACACCATATATCTT. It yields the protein CASSLVGSLSGNTIYL.

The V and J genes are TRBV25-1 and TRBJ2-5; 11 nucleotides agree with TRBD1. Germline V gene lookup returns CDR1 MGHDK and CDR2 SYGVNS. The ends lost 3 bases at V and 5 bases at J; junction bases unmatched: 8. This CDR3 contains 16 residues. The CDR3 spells CASSDLGQGGFETQYF. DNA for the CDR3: TGTGCCAGCAGTGATTTGGGACAGGGGGGGTTCGAGACCCAGTACTTC.

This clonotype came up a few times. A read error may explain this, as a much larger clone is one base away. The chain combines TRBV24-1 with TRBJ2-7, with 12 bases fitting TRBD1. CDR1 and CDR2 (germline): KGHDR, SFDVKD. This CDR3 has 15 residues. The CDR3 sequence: CATSAWGTGGYGQYF. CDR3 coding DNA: TGTGCCACCAGTGCCTGGGGGACAGGGGGCTACGGGCAGTACTTC.

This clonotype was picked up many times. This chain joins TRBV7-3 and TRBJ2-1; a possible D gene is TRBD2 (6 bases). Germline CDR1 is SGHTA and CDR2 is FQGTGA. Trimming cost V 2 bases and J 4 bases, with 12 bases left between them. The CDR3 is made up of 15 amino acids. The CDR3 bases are TGTGCCAGCAGCTTATTAAGCGGGCCATACAATGAGCAGTTCTTC. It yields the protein CASSLLSGPYNEQFF.

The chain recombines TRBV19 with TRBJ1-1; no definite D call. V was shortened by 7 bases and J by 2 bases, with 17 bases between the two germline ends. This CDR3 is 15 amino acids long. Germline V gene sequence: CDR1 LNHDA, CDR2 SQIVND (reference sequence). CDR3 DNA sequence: TGTGCCAGTACCTTTTCTCCCTTGGGCAACACTGAAGCTTTCTTT. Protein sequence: CASTFSPLGNTEAFF.

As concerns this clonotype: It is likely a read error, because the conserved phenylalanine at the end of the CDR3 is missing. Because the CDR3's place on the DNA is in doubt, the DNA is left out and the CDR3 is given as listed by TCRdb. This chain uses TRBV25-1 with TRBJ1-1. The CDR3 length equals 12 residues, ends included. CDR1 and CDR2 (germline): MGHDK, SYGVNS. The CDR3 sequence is CASGIQNTEASS.

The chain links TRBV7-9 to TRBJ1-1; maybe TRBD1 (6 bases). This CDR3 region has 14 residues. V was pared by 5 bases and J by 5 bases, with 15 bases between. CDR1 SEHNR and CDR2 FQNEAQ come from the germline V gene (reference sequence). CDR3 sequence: CASSHRVLGTEAFF. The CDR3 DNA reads TGTGCCAGCAGCCACAGGGTCTTGGGAACTGAAGCTTTCTTT. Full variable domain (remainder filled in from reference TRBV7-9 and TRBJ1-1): DTGVSQNPRHKITKRGQNVTFRCDPISEHNRLYWYRQTLGQGPEFLTYFQNEAQLEKSRLLSDRFSAERPKGSFSTLEIQRTEQGDSAMYLCASSHRVLGTEAFFGQGTRLTVV.

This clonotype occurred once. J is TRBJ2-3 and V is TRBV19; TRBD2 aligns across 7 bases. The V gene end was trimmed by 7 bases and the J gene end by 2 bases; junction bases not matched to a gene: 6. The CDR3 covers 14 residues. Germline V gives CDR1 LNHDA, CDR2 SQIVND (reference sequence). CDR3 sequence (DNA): TGTGCCAGTAAAGTGACTAGCTCCACAGATACGCAGTATTTT. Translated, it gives CASKVTSSTDTQYF.

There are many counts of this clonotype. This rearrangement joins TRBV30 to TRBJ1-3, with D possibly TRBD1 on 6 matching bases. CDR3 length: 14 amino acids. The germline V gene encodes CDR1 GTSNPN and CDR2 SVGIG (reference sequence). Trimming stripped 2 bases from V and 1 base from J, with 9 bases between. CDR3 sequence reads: CAWSPGTSGNTIYF. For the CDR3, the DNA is TGTGCCTGGAGTCCAGGGACATCTGGAAACACCATATATTTT.

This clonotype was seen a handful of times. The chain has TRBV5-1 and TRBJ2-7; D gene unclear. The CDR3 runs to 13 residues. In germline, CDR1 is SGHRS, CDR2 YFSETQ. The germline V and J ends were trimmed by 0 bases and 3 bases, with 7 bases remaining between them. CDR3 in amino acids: CASSLGLDYEQYF. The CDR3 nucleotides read TGCGCCAGCAGCTTGGGACTTGACTACGAGCAGTACTTC.

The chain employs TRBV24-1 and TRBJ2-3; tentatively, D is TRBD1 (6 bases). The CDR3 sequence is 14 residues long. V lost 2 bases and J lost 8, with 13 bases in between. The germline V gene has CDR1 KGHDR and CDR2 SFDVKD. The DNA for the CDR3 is TGTGCCACCAGTGATTCCAGGGGCCTTGGTACGCAGTATTTT. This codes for CATSDSRGLGTQYF.

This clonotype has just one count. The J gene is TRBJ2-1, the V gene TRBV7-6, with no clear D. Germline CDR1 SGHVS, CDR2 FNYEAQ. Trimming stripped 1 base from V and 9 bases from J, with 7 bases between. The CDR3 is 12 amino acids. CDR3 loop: CASSLERSEQFF. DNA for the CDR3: TGTGCCAGCAGCTTAGAAAGAAGTGAGCAGTTCTTC.